This TCR beta chain is drawn from a study of blood T cell repertoires in COVID-19. Across the whole study: Acute and convalescent COVID-19 samples came from the United States, Italy and Spain. Sample material is recorded as cDNA or gDNA derived from T cells, B-cell-depleted T cells, or PBMCs.

The V gene end was trimmed by 3 bases and the J gene end by 2 bases; junction bases not matched to a gene: 10. Germline values: CDR1 KGHSH, CDR2 LQKENI. CDR3 length: 18 amino acids. Source study methods: Counts of nucleated cells, estimated from reference gene primer amplification, were obtained. Clones were read by immunoSEQ multiplex PCR, and TCRdb kept only the in-frame ones, dropping some. Clone size and V and J calls were adopted from that table, with D and trimming inferred from the DNA. Among approximately 57,000 clones listed, approximately 90% were seen once. This clone has just a few counts.

This rearrangement joins TRBV18 to TRBJ1-4; 9 bases match TRBD1. The receptor was isolated from a man between 50 and 59 years old with acute or convalescent COVID-19. Sequences were obtained from peripheral blood. The CDR3, as DNA: TGTGCCAGCTCACCCACACTTTACAGGGGGCGGACTAATGAAAAACTGTTTTTT. It translates to CASSPTLYRGRTNEKLFF.